Below, 5 T cell receptor beta chains from the same sample are listed, as sequenced in a study of T cell responses to AZD1222 COVID-19 vaccine. Measured with immunoSEQ multiplex PCR; TCRdb has only the in-frame clones, and not every one. The sample contains approximately 150,000 clones, roughly nine tenths of which appear only once. This sample comprised peripheral blood, obtained 28 days after the second AZD1222 dose. The source is an adult who received the AZD1222 COVID-19 vaccine.

The chain is built from TRBV5-8 and TRBJ2-2, with 7 bases identical to TRBD1. The CDR3 contains 17 residues. Trimming took 0 bases from V and 2 from J; bases not matched to a gene: 7. Germline V gene data show CDR1 as SGHTS and CDR2 as YDEGEE. The CDR3 spells CASSLVSGTVNTGELFF. The CDR3 DNA sequence: TGTGCCAGCAGCTTGGTTTCTGGGACAGTAAACACCGGGGAGCTGTTTTTT.

The chain links TRBV28 to TRBJ1-1; D may be TRBD1 (6 bases). V dropped 5 bases and J dropped 1 base, with 14 bases sitting between them. The CDR3 totals 15 residues. Germline V CDR1 and CDR2: MDHEN, SYDVKM. The CDR3 DNA reads TGTGCCAGCAGTACCCAACAGGGAAAGAACACTGAAGCTTTCTTT. Translating gives CASSTQQGKNTEAFF.

This clone showed up just once. The rearrangement joins TRBV4-3 to TRBJ2-1, with D perhaps matching TRBD1 (5 bases). V was pared by 0 bases and J by 2 bases, with 11 bases between. Germline-derived CDR1 and CDR2 are LGHNA and YSLEER. CDR3 length: 16 residues. The CDR3 sequence is CASSQDPGNPYNEQFF. Here the CDR3 DNA reads TGCGCCAGCAGCCAAGATCCAGGGAACCCCTACAATGAGCAGTTCTTC.

The chain couples TRBV3-1 (or the pseudogene TRBV3-2) to TRBJ1-2; no clear D. Germline loops: CDR1 LGHDT, CDR2 YNNKEL (reference sequence). CDR3 length equals 12 residues. Trimming left V 1 base short and J 8 bases short, with 8 bases between. DNA of the CDR3: TGTGCCAGCAGCCAAGGGAATTCGGGCTACACCTTC. Its translation: CASSQGNSGYTF.

The chain joins TRBV2 to TRBJ1-5; D is possibly TRBD1 (6 bases). The CDR3 is 15 amino acids. V was trimmed by 5 bases and J by 1 base, leaving 12 bases between them. Germline-derived CDR1 and CDR2 are SNHLY and FYNNEI. The CDR3 region has the DNA TGTGCCAGCAGTCAGGGGCAGGGCAGCAATCAGCCCCAGCATTTT. It encodes CASSQGQGSNQPQHF.